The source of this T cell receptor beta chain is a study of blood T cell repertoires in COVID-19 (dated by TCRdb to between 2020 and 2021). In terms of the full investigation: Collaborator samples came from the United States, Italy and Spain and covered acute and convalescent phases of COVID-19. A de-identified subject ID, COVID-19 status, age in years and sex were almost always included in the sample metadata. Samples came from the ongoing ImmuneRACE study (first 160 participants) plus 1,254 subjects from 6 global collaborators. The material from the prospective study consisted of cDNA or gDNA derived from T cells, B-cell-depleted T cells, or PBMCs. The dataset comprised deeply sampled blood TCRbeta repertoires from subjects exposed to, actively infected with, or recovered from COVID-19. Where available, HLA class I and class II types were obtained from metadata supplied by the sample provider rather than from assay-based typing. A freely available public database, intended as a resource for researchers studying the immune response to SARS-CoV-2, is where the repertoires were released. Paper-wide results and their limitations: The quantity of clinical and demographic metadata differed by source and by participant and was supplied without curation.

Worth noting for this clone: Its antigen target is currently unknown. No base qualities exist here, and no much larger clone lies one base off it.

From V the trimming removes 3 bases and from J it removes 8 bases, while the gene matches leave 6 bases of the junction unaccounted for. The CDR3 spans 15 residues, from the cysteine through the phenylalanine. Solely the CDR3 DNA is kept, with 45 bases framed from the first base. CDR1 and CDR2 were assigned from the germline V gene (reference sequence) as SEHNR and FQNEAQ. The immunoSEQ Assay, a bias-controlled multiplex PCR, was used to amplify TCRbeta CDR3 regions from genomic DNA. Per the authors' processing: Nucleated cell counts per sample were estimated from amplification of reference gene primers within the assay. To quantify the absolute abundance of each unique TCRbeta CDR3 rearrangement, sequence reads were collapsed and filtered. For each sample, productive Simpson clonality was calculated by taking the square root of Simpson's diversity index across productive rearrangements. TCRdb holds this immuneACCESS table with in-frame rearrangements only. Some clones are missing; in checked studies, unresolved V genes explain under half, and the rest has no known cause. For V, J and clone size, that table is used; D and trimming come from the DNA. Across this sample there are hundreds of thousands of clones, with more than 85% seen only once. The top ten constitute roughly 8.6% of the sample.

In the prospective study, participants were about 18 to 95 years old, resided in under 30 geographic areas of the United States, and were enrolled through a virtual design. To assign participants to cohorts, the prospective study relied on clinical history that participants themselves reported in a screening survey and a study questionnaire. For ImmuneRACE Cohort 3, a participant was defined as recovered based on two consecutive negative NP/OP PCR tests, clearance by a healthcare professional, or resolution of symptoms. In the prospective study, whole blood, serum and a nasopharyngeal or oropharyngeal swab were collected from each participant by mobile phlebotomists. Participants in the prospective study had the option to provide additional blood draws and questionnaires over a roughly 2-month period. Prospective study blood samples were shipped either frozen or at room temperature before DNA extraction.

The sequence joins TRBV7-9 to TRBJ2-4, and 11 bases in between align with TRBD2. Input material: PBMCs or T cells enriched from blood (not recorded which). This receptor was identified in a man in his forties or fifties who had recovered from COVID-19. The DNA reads TGTGCCAGCAGCTTTGTAGCGGGAGGGCCGCACATTCAGTACTTC. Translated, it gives CASSFVAGGPHIQYF.